These 14 T cell receptor beta chains originate from one sample sequenced in a study of shared clonotypes between healthy human individuals. Measured with immunoSEQ multiplex PCR; TCRdb has only the in-frame clones, and not every one. The sample has around 2.1 million clones, approximately 94% seen once; the top ten hold 0.1% to 0.15%. The material sequenced was naive CD4+ T cells sorted from blood. Subset: CD45RA+ positively selected. These receptors were collected from a man between 18 and 35 years old in good health.

This chain joins TRBV19 and TRBJ2-2; weak D call: TRBD2 (6 bases). V shed 8 bases and J shed 1 base, with 14 bases lying between them. This CDR3 has 15 residues. Germline V CDR1 and CDR2: LNHDA, SQIVND (reference sequence). This CDR3 reads CASWPRAGNTGELFF. CDR3 nucleotides: TGTGCCAGTTGGCCGCGAGCGGGGAACACCGGGGAGCTGTTTTTT.

This chain joins TRBV14 and TRBJ1-6; perhaps TRBD1 as D (5 bases). The CDR3 loop spans 17 amino acids. Between the trimmed V and J ends, which lost 2 bases and 4 bases, there was a span of 15 bases. The germline CDR1 and CDR2 sequences are SGHDN and FVKESK. This chain's CDR3 is CASSQRILTVYNSPLHF. In DNA, the CDR3 is TGTGCCAGCAGCCAACGGATTTTGACAGTATATAATTCACCCCTCCACTTT.

The chain joins TRBV28 to TRBJ2-7; 9 bases line up with TRBD1. This CDR3 region has 14 residues. V was clipped by 8 bases and J by 2 bases; unmatched bases: 7. Germline V gives CDR1 MDHEN, CDR2 SYDVKM. The CDR3 is CASFSGQGPYEQYF. The CDR3 region has the DNA TGTGCCAGCTTCTCGGGACAGGGCCCCTACGAGCAGTACTTC.

The chain carries TRBV5-1 and TRBJ2-1; D unresolved. V dropped 4 bases and J dropped 8 bases, with 7 bases sitting between them. This CDR3 spans 11 amino acids. Looked up from germline, CDR1 is SGHRS and CDR2 is YFSETQ. The CDR3 nucleotides read TGCGCCAGCAGCCGCGATTATGAGCAGTTCTTC. Translating it yields CASSRDYEQFF.

V is TRBV6-4 and J is TRBJ1-2; D gene ambiguous. Between the trimmed V and J ends, which lost 6 bases and 7 bases, there was a span of 15 bases. Germline V gives CDR1 MRHNA, CDR2 SNTAGT. This CDR3 has 13 residues. The CDR3 loop is CASRSDGRGGYTF. In DNA, the CDR3 is TGTGCCAGCAGATCAGACGGTAGAGGTGGCTACACCTTC.

V usage is TRBV10-1 and J usage is TRBJ1-2; D gene ambiguous. CDR1 is WNHNN, CDR2 SYGVQD, per germline (reference sequence). Trimming took off 4 bases at V and 6 bases at J, with 12 bases between the two ends. The length of the CDR3 is 13 residues. The CDR3 nucleotides are TGCGCCAGCAGTGCCTCGGGAGCAAATGGCTACACCTTC. Translating gives CASSASGANGYTF.

Turning to this clone: Additional DNA sequences in this sample encode the identical CDR3. The rearrangement uses TRBV7-2 and TRBJ1-3; no firm D call. The CDR3 length is 13 residues. V was trimmed by 1 base and J by 4 bases, leaving 5 bases between them. Germline V gene data show CDR1 as SGHTA and CDR2 as FQGNSA. The CDR3 reads CASSLVGGNTIYF. CDR3 in DNA: TGTGCCAGCAGCTTAGTAGGGGGAAACACCATATATTTT.

J is TRBJ2-7 and V is TRBV4-3, with 7 nucleotides matching TRBD2. Per germline, CDR1 LGHNA and CDR2 YSLEER. V shed 0 bases and J 0 bases; nucleotides not matched to a gene: 5. CDR3 size: 16 residues. CDR3 region: CASSQEKGGSSYEQYF. In DNA form, the CDR3 reads TGCGCCAGCAGCCAAGAAAAAGGCGGGAGCTCCTACGAGCAGTACTTC.

Regarding this clone: Different DNA sequences within this sample yield the same CDR3. The rearrangement links TRBV7-2 to TRBJ1-5, with D tentatively TRBD1 (5 bases). CDR1 and CDR2 (germline): SGHTA, FQGNSA. This CDR3 contains 14 residues. V lost 4 bases and J lost 4, with 11 bases in between. The CDR3 protein is CASSSTGGNQPQHF. The CDR3 DNA is TGTGCCAGCAGCTCCACGGGGGGTAATCAGCCCCAGCATTTT.

This clone was recorded a few times. Other DNA sequences in the sample encode the same CDR3. The gene calls are TRBV19 and TRBJ2-5, with 9 nucleotides matching TRBD1. This CDR3 has 12 amino acids. The germline V gene has CDR1 LNHDA and CDR2 SQIVND (reference sequence). V shed 5 bases, J shed 5 bases, and the junction held 0 bases outside the gene matches. The CDR3 protein is CASSDRGETQYF. The CDR3, as DNA: TGTGCCAGTAGTGACAGGGGGGAGACCCAGTACTTC.

The chain recombines TRBV19 with TRBJ1-5; D might be TRBD1 (5 bases). Germline V CDR1 and CDR2: LNHDA, SQIVND (reference sequence). CDR3 length: 18 amino acids. Trimming took 1 base from V and 0 from J, leaving 16 bases between them. CDR3 nucleotide sequence: TGTGCCAGTAGTATAGGCATAAAAGGGGTTTATAGCAATCAGCCCCAGCATTTT. It codes for CASSIGIKGVYSNQPQHF.

CDR3 amino acids: CASSQTGSANQPQHF. The CDR3 coding sequence is TGTGCCAGCAGCCAGACAGGTTCCGCCAATCAGCCCCAGCATTTT. The chain joins TRBV7-9 to TRBJ1-5, with D possibly being TRBD1 (6 bases). There are 15 residues in the CDR3. V gave up 5 bases and J gave up 3 bases, with 14 bases separating them. Germline-derived CDR1 and CDR2 are SEHNR and FQNEAQ (reference sequence).

The CDR3 sequence is CASGREPNTGELFF. DNA of the CDR3: TGCGCCAGCGGACGTGAACCGAACACCGGGGAGCTGTTTTTT. The V gene is TRBV5-1, the J gene TRBJ2-2, with D hard to call. Trimming cost V 7 bases and J 0 bases, with 10 bases left between them. The CDR3 has 14 residues. Germline CDR1 SGHRS, CDR2 YFSETQ. The full variable domain, its missing parts supplied by reference TRBV5-1 and TRBJ2-2, is KAGVTQTPRYLIKTRGQQVTLSCSPISGHRSVSWYQQTPGQGLQFLFEYFSETQRNKGNFPGRFSGRQFSNSRSEMNVSTLELGDSALYLCASGREPNTGELFFGEGSRLTVL.

CDR3 DNA sequence: TGTGCCAGCAGTGAACTGGGTCAAGATACGCAGTATTTT. Translating gives CASSELGQDTQYF. This chain uses TRBV6-1 with TRBJ2-3; D is unresolved. V lost 2 bases, J lost 5 bases, and 8 bases lay in between. Germline CDR1 is MNHNS and CDR2 is SASEGT. The CDR3 is 13 residues long.